This T cell receptor beta chain emerged from a study of follicular helper T cells after annual influenza vaccination. Background on the study: Across the 2013-2014, 2014-2015 and 2015-2016 vaccination seasons, some subjects were resampled.

This sample's time point: 2014-2015 season, pre-vaccination. Before and after seasonal inactivated influenza vaccination, adults gave blood for sorting CD4 subsets for sequencing. Remarks on this clone: Antigen: not known.

Whole-study results and caveats: ICOS+CD38+ cTfh clonality tracked population frequency, and its change tracked circulating plasmablast change.

Clones were read by immunoSEQ multiplex PCR, and TCRdb kept only the in-frame ones, dropping some. Of about 11,000 clones listed, 70% to 85% are singletons. Sequenced here: CXCR5- memory CD4+ T cells sorted from blood, sampled on the day of influenza vaccination. The receptor was derived from an adult who received the influenza vaccine.

The CDR3 nucleotides read TGTGCCAGTAGCGGGGTGGGGTACACTGAAGCTTTCTTT. This translates into CASSGVGYTEAFF. The V call is TRBV19, the J call TRBJ1-1; D uncertain. Looked up from germline, CDR1 is LNHDA and CDR2 is SQIVND (reference sequence). The V end was cut by 6 bases, the J end by 3 bases, with 11 bases between. This CDR3 comprises 13 residues. Using reference TRBV19 and TRBJ1-1 for the parts outside the CDR3, the full variable domain is DGGITQSPKYLFRKEGQNVTLSCEQNLNHDAMYWYRQDPGQGLRLIYYSQIVNDFQKGDIAEGYSVSREKKESFPLTVTSAQKNPTAFYLCASSGVGYTEAFFGQGTRLTVV.